The rows below give T cell receptor beta chains drawn from one sample of a study of T cells after yellow fever vaccination. TCRdb reprocessed the 5' RACE reads with MiXCR, giving one entry per CDR3 protein. Seen here are 250,000 to 350,000 distinct CDR3 sequences, about 10% observed once, and the top ten hold about 3.5%. The starting material was CD4+ T cells sorted from PBMCs, obtained 5 days after the yellow fever booster vaccination. These receptors were obtained from a man aged 18-30 years who received the YFV17D yellow fever vaccine. Both conserved end residues are part of each CDR3. Fields, in order: D gene, V gene, clone size, J gene, CDR3 DNA, CDR3 protein. D genes are given only for firm matches. Expanded clones are given a class, and other clones once, few, many or no size at all.

TRBD1	TRBV10-3	many	TRBJ1-1	TGTGCCATCAGCCCTGCATCCGACAGGGCGGGCACTGAAGCTTTCTTT	CAISPASDRAGTEAFF
.	TRBV9	.	TRBJ2-1	TGTGCCAGCAGCGCCGCGGGGTACTCCTACAATGAGCAGTTCTTC	CASSAAGYSYNEQFF
.	TRBV5-1	.	TRBJ2-7	TGCGCCAGCAGCTTGGGTGTCGCTAACTACGAGCAGTACTTC	CASSLGVANYEQYF
TRBD2	TRBV6-2/TRBV6-3	few	TRBJ2-2	TGTGCCAGCAGGATACCCCTAGCGGGGGCGAACACCGGGGAGCTGTTTTTT	CASRIPLAGANTGELFF
.	TRBV29-1	.	TRBJ2-5	TGCAGCGTTGACAGGGGGGTAGGGGAGACCCAGTACTTC	CSVDRGVGETQYF
.	TRBV20-1	.	TRBJ2-5	TGCAGTGCTAGAAAGCCTAGCCAAGAGACCCAGTACTTC	CSARKPSQETQYF
.	TRBV11-2	.	TRBJ2-2	TGTGCCAGCAGCTTGTACAGAGGGAACGTGAGGGAAACCGGGGAGCTGTTTTTT	CASSLYRGNVRETGELFF
.	TRBV3-1	few	TRBJ2-7	TGTGCCAGCAGCCAAGGTGGAAAAAGCTCCTACGAGCAGTACTTC	CASSQGGKSSYEQYF
TRBD2	TRBV5-1	.	TRBJ2-1	TGCGCCAGTAAAATAGCGGGGGGGCAGGTTAATGAGCAGTTCTTC	CASKIAGGQVNEQFF
TRBD1	TRBV6-6	many	TRBJ2-3	TGTGCCAGCACCCTGGGACAGGGCCCTGATACGCAGTATTTT	CASTLGQGPDTQYF
TRBD1	TRBV5-1	few	TRBJ2-5	TGCGCCAGCAGCCGTTCTCCATCCGGGACAGGCAAAGAGACCCAGTACTTC	CASSRSPSGTGKETQYF
TRBD1	TRBV20-1	.	TRBJ1-4	TGCAGTGCCCGTGAAGACAGGGGTTCCACTAATGAAAAACTGTTTTTT	CSAREDRGSTNEKLFF
TRBD1	TRBV6-2/TRBV6-3	few	TRBJ2-1	TGTGCCAGCAGCTACAGGGGTCTATTTGGAAATGAGCAGTTCTTC	CASSYRGLFGNEQFF
.	TRBV19	.	TRBJ1-1	TGTGCCAGTAGTTCTACAGCGTACACTGAAGCTTTCTTT	CASSSTAYTEAFF
TRBD2	TRBV7-2	few	TRBJ2-4	TGTGCCAGCAGACCCCCCGGACTAGGAGGGAACATTCAGTACTTC	CASRPPGLGGNIQYF
.	TRBV12-3/TRBV12-4	.	TRBJ2-3	TGTGCCAGCAGTTTAGCGGCGGGGCCTTCCACAGATACGCAGTATTTT	CASSLAAGPSTDTQYF
TRBD1	TRBV12-5	few	TRBJ2-3	TGTGCTAGTGGCGGGACAGGGAGCACAGATACGCAGTATTTT	CASGGTGSTDTQYF
.	TRBV29-1	many	TRBJ2-5	TGCAGCGTTGTTGCGTTACAAGAGACCCAGTACTTC	CSVVALQETQYF
.	TRBV10-3	.	TRBJ2-5	TGTGCCATCAGTGAGGAAAACCAAGAGACCCAGTACTTC	CAISEENQETQYF
.	TRBV11-2	.	TRBJ1-4	TGTGCCAGCAGTCGTCTGGGGGGCAGTGAAAAACTGTTTTTT	CASSRLGGSEKLFF